This TCR beta chain was obtained from a study of Graves' ophthalmopathy and Graves' hyperthyroidism (dated by TCRdb to 2016 to 2019). Regarding the study in general: Peripheral blood was collected at initial diagnosis, before any treatment. A discovery set of more than 90 patients (43 ophthalmopathy, fewer than 60 stable hyperthyroidism) was enrolled to explore V-J signatures distinguishing ophthalmopathy from hyperthyroidism. After sampling, hyperthyroidism patients received methimazole starting at 30 mg daily, and ophthalmopathy patients received high-dose intravenous methylprednisolone. The study used signatures of the TCR beta repertoire to tell Graves' ophthalmopathy apart from Graves' hyperthyroidism and to predict which patients would progress to ophthalmopathy. In total, around 130 blood samples were TCR-sequenced: some 40 ophthalmopathy, some 80 hyperthyroidism and approximately 17 hyperthyroidism-to-ophthalmopathy patients. An independent validation cohort was composed of around 19 hyperthyroidism patients and approximately 15 patients who later progressed from hyperthyroidism to ophthalmopathy. In five to seven hyperthyroidism patients, T-cell repertoires of thyroid tissue and blood were compared. The investigation overall reported the following: The 13-signature model separated ophthalmopathy from stable hyperthyroidism with approximately 90% sensitivity and around 81% specificity in cross-validation, and 80%/75% in the test set. In validation, the model predicted ophthalmopathy progression with 55% to 71% sensitivity and 72.22% specificity; roughly eleven predicted patients were CT-confirmed with GO in a median of roughly 6.8 months. Sample size was not statistically predetermined, and group allocation was not concealed from the investigators. Most expanded thyroid clonotypes with a frequency above 0.001 also appeared in blood, which suggests that blood repertoires may reflect the immune response in the thyroid.

Of note for this clonotype: The antigen it binds to is not known. The record has no base qualities; no much larger clone is one base away.

TCR beta CDR3 regions were amplified from RNA transcripts for repertoire sequencing. The first round was an RT-PCR using HTBI primers with the Qiagen OneStep RT-PCR kit, and this first round was followed by a second-round multiplex PCR, then size selection and purification. The libraries underwent paired-end sequencing with 100 bp reads on an Illumina HiSeq2000. Concerning the study's data processing: Reads were processed with SOAPnuke, discarding reads with adapters, uncalled bases, mean Phred below 15, or no exact constant-primer or identifier match. COPE v1.2.5 was used to merge high-quality paired reads. Unique nucleotide sequences were defined as clonotypes and aligned to IMGT TRB V, D and J references using MiTCR v1.1. The analysis was limited to V-J combinations with a frequency above 0.0001, which together covered 99.2% of the repertoires. A TCR clonal expansion and chaos score per V-J combination was defined as the ratio of F50 clonal expansion to chaos observed in the TCRdist matrix. Welch's t-statistics and random forest were used to narrow the features down to more than 10 V-J combinations, which were then fed into a naive Bayes classifier. Thyroid-blood repertoire similarity was quantified with the Morisita-Horn index. TCRdb trimmed the raw reads at Q25, called clones with MiXCR and kept productive beta chains. Rows are unified per CDR3 protein, each entry keeping the most common DNA and genes. In this record, the V and J calls reflect TCRdb's handling and not the investigators' own analysis. The sample profile shows roughly 400,000 distinct CDR3 sequences; roughly 17% of them were found once. The ten biggest clones cover approximately 2.4% of the sample.

As encoded in the germline V gene (reference sequence), CDR1 is MNHEY while CDR2 is SMNVEV. The CDR3 runs 16 amino acids, cysteine and phenylalanine included. Just CDR3 DNA is preserved here, 48 bases in frame from base 1. V and J are trimmed by 5 bases and 2 bases, and the gene matches miss 11 bases of the junction. Hyperthyroidism was considered stable if no progression to ophthalmopathy occurred within 18 months of follow-up. Patients with hyperthyroidism were aged 18 to 65 years, had been newly diagnosed, and had a disease duration of less than 2 months. Patients with other autoimmune diseases, uncontrolled infections, pregnancy or lactation were excluded. Diagnosis relied on clinical symptoms, serum thyroxine, TRAb, thyroid ultrasound and orbital computed tomography. Ficoll-Paque density gradient centrifugation was used to isolate PBMCs from approximately 11 ml of fresh peripheral blood. Total RNA was extracted with Trizol reagent and quality-checked on an Agilent 2100 Bioanalyzer.

Sequencing was done on a sample of peripheral blood. The sequence derives from an adult woman with stable Graves' hyperthyroidism. This chain joins TRBV27 to TRBJ1-2, with 7 middle bases fitting TRBD1. For the CDR3, the sequence is CASSPGYRGLNYGYTF. The DNA reads as follows: TGTGCCAGCAGTCCCGGATACAGGGGCCTAAACTATGGCTACACCTTC.